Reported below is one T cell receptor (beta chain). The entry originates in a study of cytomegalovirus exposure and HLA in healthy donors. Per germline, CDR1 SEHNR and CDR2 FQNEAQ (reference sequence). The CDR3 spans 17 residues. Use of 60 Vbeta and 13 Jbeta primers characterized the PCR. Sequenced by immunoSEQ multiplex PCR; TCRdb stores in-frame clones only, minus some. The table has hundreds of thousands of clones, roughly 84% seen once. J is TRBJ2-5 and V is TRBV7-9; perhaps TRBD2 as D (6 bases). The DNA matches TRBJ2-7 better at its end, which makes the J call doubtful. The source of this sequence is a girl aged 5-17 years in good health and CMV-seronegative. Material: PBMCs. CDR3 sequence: CASSYGLSRDLRDEQYF. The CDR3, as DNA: TGTGCCAGCAGCTACGGGCTAAGCCGGGACTTAAGAGACGAGCAGTACTTC.